Reported below is one T cell receptor beta chain. Its antigen is as yet unknown. The junction had 11 bases not matched to a gene; V was cut back by 6 bases and J by 4 bases. The CDR3 runs to 17 residues. Then a second PCR, running about 6 to 12 cycles, was carried out with a sample-barcoded 5' primer and a J-beta primer mix. TCRdb processed the 5' RACE reads anew with MiXCR; each CDR3 protein has one entry. The profile shows hundreds of thousands of distinct CDR3 sequences, roughly 50% of them singletons. The record originates from a study of blood T cells in healthy people across ages. Study conclusions and caveats: As age increased, TCR beta diversity per million T cells fell in a roughly linear fashion.

The sample taken for sequencing was blood. The V gene is TRBV12-3 or TRBV12-4, the J gene TRBJ2-5; 13 nucleotides line up with TRBD2. This TCR was sampled from a man in his forties or fifties in good health. CDR3 in amino acids: CASSSSLLAGGGETQYF. The CDR3 nucleotides are TGTGCCAGCAGCTCGAGCCTACTAGCGGGAGGGGGAGAGACCCAGTACTTC.